In its sample, the clone carrying this T cell receptor (beta chain) was seen a few times. Antigen unknown. The data derive from a study of post-analysis software for immune sequencing data. Findings and limits, study-wide: Multiple sclerosis patients showed significantly lower normalized Chao1 diversity than controls did. Batch-mates among the samples co-clustered strongly by F measure. Elevated frequency relative to controls characterized four or five TRBV segments in patients, TRBV5-6, TRBV5-1 and TRBV20-1 among them.

The TCR beta cDNA libraries carried unique molecular identifiers. TCRdb ran MiXCR on the PCR reads and lists one entry per CDR3 protein. Of 750,000 to 950,000 distinct CDR3 sequences listed, roughly 46% are singletons. The CDR3 consists of 15 residues. V was trimmed by 1 base and J by 8 bases, leaving 18 bases between them. The germline V gene has CDR1 SQVTM and CDR2 ANQGSEA. Material for sequencing was blood. The chain uses TRBV29-1 and TRBJ2-1; tentative D call: TRBD2 (7 bases). The TCR originated in a girl aged 10-17 years with multiple sclerosis. This CDR3 is CSVEGGAGRVDEQFF. The CDR3 DNA reads TGCAGCGTTGAAGGGGGGGCAGGGAGGGTTGATGAGCAGTTCTTC.